Shown below are 25 T cell receptor beta chains from a single sample sequenced in a study of graft-versus-host responses after intestinal transplantation. The data were produced by immunoSEQ multiplex PCR, yet TCRdb's version contains in-frame clones alone and is incomplete. Of about 43,000 clones listed, about 95% are singletons. This sample comprised PBMCs, obtained around 330 days after intestinal transplant. The receptors were gathered from a human patient who received an intestinal transplant, so some T cells may come from the graft donor.

The chain carries TRBV10-3 and TRBJ2-2; 10 bases are shared with TRBD2. Germline V gene data show CDR1 as ENHRY and CDR2 as SYGVKD. V gave up 0 bases and J gave up 3 bases; unmatched junction bases: 7. The CDR3 contains 18 residues. As DNA, the CDR3 is TGTGCCATCAGTGAGTCAGGGCTAGCGGGGGAGTACACCGGGGAGCTGTTTTTT. The encoded protein is CAISESGLAGEYTGELFF.

This clone was seen a single time. The J gene is TRBJ2-7, the V gene TRBV9; 7 bases map to TRBD1. Trimming took 4 bases from V and 4 from J; bases not matched to a gene: 8. The V gene's germline CDR1 is SGDLS and CDR2 YYNGEE. The CDR3 contains 14 residues. The CDR3 reads CASSPGTAPYEQYF. CDR3 DNA sequence: TGTGCCAGCAGCCCCGGGACAGCGCCTTACGAGCAGTACTTC.

This chain links TRBV6-1 with TRBJ1-6; 8 nucleotides agree with TRBD1. Germline trimming cut 6 bases from V and 7 bases from J; bases unmatched to any gene: 2. Germline V gene data show CDR1 as MNHNS and CDR2 as SASEGT. The CDR3 spans 13 residues. CDR3 DNA: TGTGCCAGCAGCCCAGGGGGCAATTCACCCCTCCACTTT. As protein: CASSPGGNSPLHF.

The chain recombines TRBV7-3 with TRBJ2-3, with 11 bases that match TRBD2. Losses at the gene ends were 6 bases for V and 4 bases for J; bases not matched to a gene: 3. CDR1 SGHTA and CDR2 FQGTGA come from the germline V gene. The CDR3 length is 14 residues. The CDR3 loop reads CASRLAGASDTQYF. The CDR3 DNA sequence: TGTGCCAGCAGACTAGCGGGGGCCTCAGATACGCAGTATTTT.

V is TRBV7-3 and J is TRBJ1-1, with 7 nucleotides matching TRBD1. V shed 0 bases, J shed 3 bases, and the junction held 4 bases outside the gene matches. This CDR3 contains 15 residues. Germline V gene sequence: CDR1 SGHTA, CDR2 FQGTGA. The CDR3 DNA reads as TGTGCCAGCAGCTTAACAGGGGGCGAGCACACTGAAGCTTTCTTT. Translating it yields CASSLTGGEHTEAFF. Variable domain in full (rest from reference TRBV7-3 and TRBJ1-1): GAGVSQTPSNKVTEKGKYVELRCDPISGHTALYWYRQSLGQGPEFLIYFQGTGAADDSGLPNDRFFAVRPEGSVSTLKIQRTERGDSAVYLCASSLTGGEHTEAFFGQGTRLTVV.

The chain combines TRBV2 with TRBJ1-2, with D tentatively TRBD1 (6 bases). The length of the CDR3 is 14 residues. Trimming pared 9 bases from V and 6 bases from J, leaving 20 bases between. The germline gives CDR1 SNHLY, CDR2 FYNNEI. CDR3 loop: CARGGAGDKDGYTF. The DNA for the CDR3 is TGTGCCAGAGGTGGGGCAGGGGATAAGGATGGCTACACCTTC.

CDR3 sequence: CASSLAGAEANTGELFF. CDR3 nucleotide sequence: TGTGCCAGCAGCTTAGCCGGGGCAGAAGCTAACACCGGGGAGCTGTTTTTT. The chain employs TRBV7-3 and TRBJ2-2; tentatively, D is TRBD1 or TRBD2 (5 bases each). Germline CDR1 SGHTA, CDR2 FQGTGA. The CDR3 runs 17 residues. With 2 bases removed from V and 2 bases from J, the gap between germline ends came to 15 bases. The whole variable domain, filled in from reference TRBV7-3 and TRBJ2-2, reads GAGVSQTPSNKVTEKGKYVELRCDPISGHTALYWYRQSLGQGPEFLIYFQGTGAADDSGLPNDRFFAVRPEGSVSTLKIQRTERGDSAVYLCASSLAGAEANTGELFFGEGSRLTVL.

This chain uses TRBV6-4 with TRBJ1-1; D is ambiguous. Trimming stripped 5 bases from V and 4 bases from J, with 11 bases between. This CDR3 comprises 13 residues. Per germline, CDR1 MRHNA and CDR2 SNTAGT. The CDR3 DNA is TGTGCCAGCAGTCCCCGCTGGGGCACTGAAGCTTTCTTT. Translated, it gives CASSPRWGTEAFF.

The rearrangement links TRBV11-2 to TRBJ2-2; a possible D gene is TRBD1 (5 bases). The germline V gene has CDR1 SGHAT and CDR2 FQNNGV. Trimming removed 1 base from V and 6 bases from J, with 12 bases in between. This CDR3 is built from 15 residues. Here the CDR3 reads CASSLGWGEAGELFF. For the CDR3, the DNA is TGTGCCAGCAGCTTAGGGTGGGGCGAAGCCGGGGAGCTGTTTTTT.

V gene TRBV6-1 combines with J gene TRBJ2-5; D is perhaps TRBD2 (6 bases). Germline loops: CDR1 MNHNS, CDR2 SASEGT. The CDR3 runs to 17 residues. Trimming shortened V by 6 bases and J by 6 bases, and 26 bases separated the two germline ends. CDR3: CASRERLGGSPQKTQYF. In nucleotides, the CDR3 is TGTGCCAGCAGAGAACGCCTGGGGGGATCGCCGCAGAAGACCCAGTACTTC.

The chain recombines TRBV25-1 with TRBJ2-3, with 10 bases matching TRBD2. CDR3 length: 18 amino acids. CDR1 and CDR2 (germline): MGHDK, SYGVNS. V was pared by 1 base and J by 2 bases, with 9 bases of the junction left unmatched. CDR3 sequence: CASSESLAGAYNTDTQYF. For the CDR3, the DNA is TGTGCCAGCAGTGAATCCCTAGCGGGGGCCTATAACACAGATACGCAGTATTTT.

This clone was seen only once. This rearrangement joins TRBV4-1 to TRBJ1-2, with D perhaps matching TRBD1 (5 bases). The V end was cut by 3 bases, the J end by 5 bases, with 16 bases between. The germline V gene encodes CDR1 MGHRA and CDR2 YSYEKL. This CDR3 is built from 15 residues. The CDR3 reads CASSHRSLRGYGYTF. The CDR3 nucleotides read TGCGCCAGCAGCCATCGTAGCCTCCGGGGGTATGGCTACACCTTC.

The V and J genes are TRBV4-1 and TRBJ1-1; D call uncertain. Trimming took off 3 bases at V and 0 bases at J, with 11 bases between the two ends. The CDR3 is 15 amino acids. Germline loops: CDR1 MGHRA, CDR2 YSYEKL. The CDR3: CASSHLLVLNTEAFF. CDR3 sequence (DNA): TGCGCCAGCAGCCATCTATTGGTGCTGAACACTGAAGCTTTCTTT.

This chain uses TRBV7-2 with TRBJ2-1; D possibly uses TRBD1 or TRBD2 (5 bases each). The CDR3 is 18 amino acids. V was clipped by 2 bases and J by 1 base, with 18 bases between them. Germline V gene lookup returns CDR1 SGHTA and CDR2 FQGNSA. The CDR3 DNA reads TGTGCCAGCAGCTTATCCCCCCCCGACAGCGGATCCTACAATGAGCAGTTCTTC. It yields the protein CASSLSPPDSGSYNEQFF.

This sequence joins TRBV5-6 and TRBJ2-1, with D hard to call. This CDR3 has 12 amino acids. Germline values: CDR1 SGHDT, CDR2 YYEEEE. V dropped 0 bases and J dropped 7 bases, with 5 bases sitting between them. DNA of the CDR3: TGTGCCAGCAGCTTGGGGAGTAATGAGCAGTTCTTC. Translating gives CASSLGSNEQFF.

This chain joins TRBV5-5 and TRBJ2-1; D gene ambiguous. The V and J ends lost 3 bases and 0 bases respectively, with 16 bases between them. CDR3 size: 17 residues. The V gene's germline CDR1 is SGHKS and CDR2 YYEKEE (reference sequence). The CDR3 DNA reads TGTGCCAGCAGCTACAACCCGACCGCCCTCTCCTACAATGAGCAGTTCTTC. It is translated as CASSYNPTALSYNEQFF.

This clone appeared once. The chain carries TRBV5-4 and TRBJ1-1, with D tentatively TRBD1 (6 bases). Between the trimmed V and J ends, which lost 4 bases and 1 base, there was a span of 11 bases. Germline CDR1 is SGHNT and CDR2 is YYREEE (reference sequence). The CDR3 totals 14 residues. The CDR3 sequence: CASSADSGNTEAFF. The CDR3 DNA sequence: TGTGCCAGCAGCGCGGACAGCGGGAACACTGAAGCTTTCTTT.

The V and J genes are TRBV9 and TRBJ2-2; possible D gene TRBD2, 6 bases. The germline gives CDR1 SGDLS, CDR2 YYNGEE. With 6 bases removed from V and 9 bases from J, the gap between germline ends came to 15 bases. The CDR3 covers 13 residues. The CDR3, as DNA: TGTGCCAGCACCCCGATTGGGGGGAGGGAGCTGTTTTTT. Its translation: CASTPIGGRELFF.

V usage is TRBV6-5 and J usage is TRBJ2-7, with D perhaps TRBD1 (6 bases). Trimming stripped 2 bases from V and 7 bases from J, with 15 bases between. CDR1 is MNHEY, CDR2 SVGAGI, per germline. The CDR3 loop spans 14 amino acids. CDR3 region: CASSYLRGTEEQYF. CDR3 DNA: TGTGCCAGCAGTTACCTGAGGGGGACGGAGGAGCAGTACTTC.

The gene calls are TRBV29-1 and TRBJ2-1; D not resolved. The CDR3 totals 13 residues. V gave up 1 base and J gave up 3 bases, with 7 bases separating them. Germline assignment: CDR1 SQVTM and CDR2 ANQGSEA. The CDR3 spells CSVEGRNYNEQFF. CDR3 sequence (DNA): TGCAGCGTTGAAGGAAGGAACTACAATGAGCAGTTCTTC.

This clone was recorded a few times. V and J are TRBV27 and TRBJ2-1; D possibly corresponds to TRBD2 (6 bases). CDR1 is MNHEY, CDR2 SMNVEV, per germline (reference sequence). The CDR3 runs to 15 residues. The V end was cut by 3 bases, the J end by 5 bases, with 14 bases between. CDR3 residues: CASSFSGAADNEQFF. Written as DNA, the CDR3 is TGTGCCAGCAGTTTCTCGGGAGCGGCGGACAATGAGCAGTTCTTC.

This clone has only one observation. The chain links TRBV28 to TRBJ2-6; either TRBD1 or TRBD2 may fit D (5 bases each). Germline CDR1 is MDHEN and CDR2 is SYDVKM. CDR3 length: 21 amino acids. V lost 6 bases and J lost 1, with 28 bases in between. The CDR3 nucleotides read TGTGCCAGCAGCCCTATAATGGGGGACCTCTGGAATCCTTCTGGGGCCAACGTCCTGACTTTC. It codes for CASSPIMGDLWNPSGANVLTF. Looking up the rest from reference TRBV28 and TRBJ2-6 gives the full variable domain: DVKVTQSSRYLVKRTGEKVFLECVQDMDHENMFWYRQDPGLGLRLIYFSYDVKMKEKGDIPEGYSVSREKKERFSLILESASTNQTSMYLCASSPIMGDLWNPSGANVLTFGAGSRLTVL.

The chain has TRBV5-5 and TRBJ2-4, with 8 positions matching TRBD1. The CDR3 runs 15 residues. V gave up 4 bases and J gave up 4 bases; unmatched junction bases: 7. Germline values: CDR1 SGHKS, CDR2 YYEKEE (reference sequence). CDR3 residues: CASSPQGTGKNIQYF. The CDR3 coding sequence is TGTGCCAGCAGCCCTCAAGGGACAGGTAAAAACATTCAGTACTTC.

This chain uses TRBV5-5 with TRBJ2-5; D not certain. The CDR3 spans 14 residues. Trimming shortened V by 1 base and J by 4 bases, and 11 bases separated the two germline ends. CDR1 and CDR2 from the germline V gene are SGHKS and YYEKEE (reference sequence). CDR3 protein: CASSLQHLTETQYF. CDR3 nucleotides: TGTGCCAGCAGCTTGCAACACCTCACAGAGACCCAGTACTTC.

V is TRBV13 and J is TRBJ2-7, with D perhaps matching TRBD1 (6 bases). The V end lost 5 bases, the J end lost 7 bases, and 21 bases lay between the germline ends. In germline, CDR1 is PRHDT, CDR2 FYEKMQ (reference sequence). CDR3 length: 15 residues. The DNA of the CDR3 is TGTGCCAGCAGCAAACCGGGACACCTTATGTTAGAGCAGTACTTC. Residues: CASSKPGHLMLEQYF.